The 15 T cell receptor beta chains below were found in one sample sequenced in a study of siplizumab effects on memory and regulatory T cells. Repertoires were generated with immunoSEQ multiplex PCR, while TCRdb's copy carries only in-frame clones and drops some. The repertoire holds 99,000 or so clones, with over 85% as singletons. Sequenced: Tregs sorted from blood. These receptor sequences come from a human donor in good health.

The J gene is TRBJ1-1, the V gene TRBV19, with 7 positions matching TRBD1. The trim removed 6 bases at V and 2 bases at J, leaving 6 bases unmatched. The CDR3 totals 14 residues. Germline V gene data show CDR1 as LNHDA and CDR2 as SQIVND (reference sequence). The CDR3 here is CASSATGRNTEAFF. The CDR3 DNA reads TGTGCCAGTAGCGCGACAGGGCGAAACACTGAAGCTTTCTTT.

The chain has TRBV6-5 and TRBJ2-7, with a tentative D call TRBD2 (5 bases). V lost 6 bases to trimming and J lost 5 bases, with 17 bases between them. This CDR3 has 14 amino acids. The V gene's germline CDR1 is MNHEY and CDR2 SVGAGI. This chain's CDR3 is CASSPFGSAHEQYF. Here the CDR3 DNA reads TGTGCCAGCAGCCCTTTTGGGAGTGCCCACGAGCAGTACTTC.

V gene TRBV5-5 combines with J gene TRBJ1-2; D is possibly TRBD1 (5 bases). Germline CDR1 and CDR2: SGHKS and YYEKEE (reference sequence). V was clipped by 5 bases and J by 6 bases, with 14 bases between them. CDR3 size: 13 residues. CDR3 DNA: TGTGCCAGCAGGGAGGGGATGGGTCATGGCTACACCTTC. Its protein is CASREGMGHGYTF.

The chain joins TRBV7-8 to TRBJ2-1; 11 bases fit TRBD2. The J segment lost 10 bases and the V segment lost 5 bases, leaving 10 bases of the junction unmatched. CDR1 SGHVS and CDR2 FQNEAQ come from the germline V gene. The CDR3 extends over 15 amino acids. The CDR3 protein is CASSNLGLAEVEQFF. The DNA of the CDR3 is TGTGCCAGCAGCAACTTGGGACTAGCGGAGGTGGAGCAGTTCTTC.

This clone was counted a single time. This sequence joins TRBV30 and TRBJ2-4; TRBD1 matches at 7 bases. Germline V gene lookup returns CDR1 GTSNPN and CDR2 SVGIG (reference sequence). J was trimmed by 7 bases and V by 4 bases; bases with no gene match: 7. The CDR3 contains 13 residues. The CDR3 protein is CAWNAQGPNIQYF. The CDR3 DNA is TGTGCCTGGAATGCACAGGGGCCGAACATTCAGTACTTC.

This chain links TRBV5-1 with TRBJ1-1; 11 nucleotides agree with TRBD1. Trimming cost V 2 bases and J 8 bases; bases outside gene matches: 2. CDR1 and CDR2 from the germline V gene are SGHRS and YFSETQ. CDR3 length: 13 residues. The CDR3 DNA follows: TGCGCCAGCAGCTTTGGACAGGGGGCGGAAGCTTTCTTT. Encoded protein: CASSFGQGAEAFF.

The chain joins TRBV2 to TRBJ1-1, with unresolved D. The CDR3 spans 16 residues. V was pared by 7 bases and J by 5 bases, with 23 bases between. Germline values: CDR1 SNHLY, CDR2 FYNNEI. The CDR3 is CASTWANPTGGTEAFF. For the CDR3, the DNA is TGTGCCAGCACTTGGGCAAACCCGACGGGTGGGACTGAAGCTTTCTTT.

The V and J genes are TRBV4-2 and TRBJ1-2; 8 nucleotides agree with TRBD1. Trimming at V came to 4 bases and at J to 3 bases, leaving 7 bases not matched to a gene. Per the germline V gene, CDR1 is LGHNA and CDR2 is YNFKEQ. The CDR3 extends over 15 amino acids. CDR3 loop: CASSLVQGADYGYTF. Here the CDR3 DNA reads TGTGCCAGCAGCCTTGTCCAGGGGGCTGACTATGGCTACACCTTC.

This chain links TRBV5-4 with TRBJ2-7, with a possible D match to TRBD2 (5 bases). V was trimmed by 4 bases and J by 7 bases, leaving 15 bases between them. Germline loops: CDR1 SGHNT, CDR2 YYREEE (reference sequence). CDR3 size: 13 residues. The DNA for the CDR3 is TGTGCCAGCAGCGTACCGGACTTATCTGAGCAGTACTTC. This codes for CASSVPDLSEQYF.

The CDR3 sequence is CSVDGTGGKTQYF. Here the CDR3 DNA reads TGCAGCGTAGACGGGACAGGGGGGAAGACCCAGTACTTC. The chain employs TRBV29-1 and TRBJ2-5; TRBD1 agrees at 11 bases. Germline V lookup: CDR1 SQVTM, CDR2 ANQGSEA. The CDR3 has 13 amino acids. Trimming at V came to 6 bases and at J to 6 bases, leaving 6 bases not matched to a gene.

This clone came up once. This chain uses TRBV5-1 with TRBJ1-1; 9 positions match TRBD1. After removal of 5 bases from V and 3 bases from J, the junction contained 5 bases not matched to a gene. Looked up from germline, CDR1 is SGHRS and CDR2 is YFSETQ. This CDR3 has 14 amino acids. The DNA of the CDR3 is TGCGCCAGCAGGGTCGGGACAGGGTACACTGAAGCTTTCTTT. This encodes CASRVGTGYTEAFF.

This chain links TRBV7-8 with TRBJ1-1; D may be TRBD1 (5 bases). V was shortened by 3 bases and J by 5 bases, with 13 bases between the two germline ends. This CDR3 region has 14 residues. CDR1 is SGHVS and CDR2 is FQNEAQ in the germline V gene. CDR3 region: CASSFGGLRTEAFF. CDR3 DNA sequence: TGTGCCAGCAGCTTCGGGGGTTTGAGAACTGAAGCTTTCTTT.

Here the CDR3 reads CAWSVGGPGKNIQYF. The CDR3 DNA follows: TGTGCCTGGAGTGTCGGGGGGCCGGGCAAAAACATTCAGTACTTC. The rearrangement links TRBV30 to TRBJ2-4; possibly TRBD2 for D (7 bases). CDR1 and CDR2 from the germline V gene are GTSNPN and SVGIG (reference sequence). The CDR3 extends over 15 amino acids. Trimming took off 0 bases at V and 3 bases at J, with 12 bases between the two ends.

The chain has TRBV5-6 and TRBJ1-3, with 8 bases that match TRBD1. The V segment lost 2 bases and the J segment 9 bases; nucleotides outside the gene matches: 13. CDR1 and CDR2 (germline): SGHDT, YYEEEE. This CDR3 spans 16 amino acids. The CDR3 DNA follows: TGTGCCAGCAGCTTATCAGGCGCGGACAGGGCCGCCACCATATATTTT. Its protein is CASSLSGADRAATIYF.

The chain couples TRBV5-1 to TRBJ2-7, with 7 bases matching TRBD2. With 3 bases clipped from V and 5 bases from J, the junction kept 11 bases outside the gene matches. Germline loops: CDR1 SGHRS, CDR2 YFSETQ. This CDR3 is 15 amino acids long. The CDR3 region has the DNA TGCGCCAGCAGCTCGGGAGGTATCAGTATGGACGAGCAGTACTTC. Amino acid sequence: CASSSGGISMDEQYF.